Presented here are 4 T cell receptor beta chains from one specimen sequenced in a study of shared clonotypes between healthy human individuals. Produced via immunoSEQ multiplex PCR; TCRdb's table is partial and in-frame only. The profile covers about 820,000 clones, with nearly 95% appearing a single time and around 24% taken by the ten largest. Only CD45RO-negative cells positively selected for CCR7 counted as naive CD8 cells, so terminally differentiated effector memory CD45RA+ cells were excluded. Sequencing was performed on naive CD8+ T cells sorted from blood. The receptors come from a man aged 25-40 years in good health.

The sample holds one count of this clone. The V call is TRBV11-3, the J call TRBJ2-1; 8 positions match TRBD2. V lost 4 bases to trimming and J lost 6 bases; unmatched junction nucleotides: 11. CDR3 length equals 16 residues. CDR1 and CDR2 (germline): SGHNT, YENEEA. The CDR3 DNA sequence: TGTGCCAGCAGCTCAGTAAGCGGGAGAACCCCCAATGAGCAGTTCTTC. Its protein product is CASSSVSGRTPNEQFF. The full variable domain, its missing parts supplied by reference TRBV11-3 and TRBJ2-1, is EAGVVQSPRYKIIEKKQPVAFWCNPISGHNTLYWYLQNLGQGPELLIRYENEEAVDDSQLPKDRFSAERLKGVDSTLKIQPAELGDSAVYLCASSSVSGRTPNEQFFGPGTRLTVL.

The genes are TRBV6-4 and TRBJ2-3; 8 nucleotides align to TRBD2. The V segment lost 6 bases and the J segment 4 bases; nucleotides outside the gene matches: 6. Germline assignment: CDR1 MRHNA and CDR2 SNTAGT. The CDR3 has 14 amino acids. CDR3 in amino acids: CASSSGGPADTQYF. In DNA, the CDR3 is TGTGCCAGCAGCTCGGGAGGGCCCGCAGATACGCAGTATTTT.

The V call is TRBV19, the J call TRBJ2-7, with a weak D call TRBD2 (5 bases). The CDR3 loop spans 15 amino acids. The germline V gene has CDR1 LNHDA and CDR2 SQIVND (reference sequence). The V end was cut by 3 bases, the J end by 2 bases, with 14 bases between. The CDR3 DNA reads TGTGCCAGTAGTATTGGTGGACTTAGCCCCTACGAGCAGTACTTC. This sequence encodes CASSIGGLSPYEQYF. Filled out from reference TRBV19 and TRBJ2-7, the complete variable domain reads DGGITQSPKYLFRKEGQNVTLSCEQNLNHDAMYWYRQDPGQGLRLIYYSQIVNDFQKGDIAEGYSVSREKKESFPLTVTSAQKNPTAFYLCASSIGGLSPYEQYFGPGTRLTVT.

This sequence joins TRBV19 and TRBJ1-1; D unresolved. CDR3 length equals 13 residues. Germline V gives CDR1 LNHDA, CDR2 SQIVND (reference sequence). The ends were cut back, 6 bases at V and 1 base at J, with 9 bases in the middle. The CDR3 sequence is CASSMWGNTEAFF. The CDR3 DNA reads as TGTGCCAGTAGCATGTGGGGGAACACTGAAGCTTTCTTT.